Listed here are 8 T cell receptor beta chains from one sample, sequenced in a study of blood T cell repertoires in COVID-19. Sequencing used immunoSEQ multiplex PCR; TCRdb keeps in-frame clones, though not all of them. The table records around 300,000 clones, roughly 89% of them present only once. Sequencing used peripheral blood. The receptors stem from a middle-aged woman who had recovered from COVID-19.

CDR3 nucleotide sequence: TGTGCCAGCAGTGTAGAGGGTAATCAGCCCCAGCATTTT. This sequence encodes CASSVEGNQPQHF. The chain combines TRBV2 with TRBJ1-5; D call uncertain. The CDR3 has 13 amino acids. The germline CDR1 and CDR2 sequences are SNHLY and FYNNEI. The germline V and J ends were trimmed by 4 bases and 4 bases, with 8 bases remaining between them.

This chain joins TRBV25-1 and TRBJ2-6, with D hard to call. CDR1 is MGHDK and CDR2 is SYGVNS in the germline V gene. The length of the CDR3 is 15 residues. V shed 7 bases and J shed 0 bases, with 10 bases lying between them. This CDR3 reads CASTHTNSGANVLTF. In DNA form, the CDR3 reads TGTGCCAGCACCCATACAAACTCTGGGGCCAACGTCCTGACTTTC. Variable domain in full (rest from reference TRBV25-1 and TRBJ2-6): EADIYQTPRYLVIGTGKKITLECSQTMGHDKMYWYQQDPGMELHLIHYSYGVNSTEKGDLSSESTVSRIRTEHFPLTLESARPSHTSQYLCASTHTNSGANVLTFGAGSRLTVL.

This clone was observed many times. The CDR3 DNA is TGTGCCAGCAGCCAACCGGGACAGGGGTCGGGGTACACTGAAGCTTTCTTT. Protein sequence: CASSQPGQGSGYTEAFF. The chain couples TRBV4-2 to TRBJ1-1, with 10 bases that match TRBD1. Germline-derived CDR1 and CDR2 are LGHNA and YNFKEQ. V lost 2 bases, J lost 3 bases, and 9 bases stayed unmatched. CDR3 size: 17 residues.

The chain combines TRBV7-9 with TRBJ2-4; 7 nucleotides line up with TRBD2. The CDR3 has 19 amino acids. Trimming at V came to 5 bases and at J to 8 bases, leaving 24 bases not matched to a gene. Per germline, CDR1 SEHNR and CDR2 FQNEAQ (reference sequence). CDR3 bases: TGTGCCAGCAGCACACCGGCGGGGGTGAGTCGGGAGCCCGGGGACATTCAGTACTTC. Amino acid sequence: CASSTPAGVSREPGDIQYF.

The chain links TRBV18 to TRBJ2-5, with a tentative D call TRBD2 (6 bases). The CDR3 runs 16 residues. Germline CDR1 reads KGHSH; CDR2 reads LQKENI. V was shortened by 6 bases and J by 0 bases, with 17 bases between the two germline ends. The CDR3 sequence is CASSPSLANNQETQYF. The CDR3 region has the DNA TGTGCCAGCTCCCCGAGCCTAGCGAATAACCAAGAGACCCAGTACTTC.

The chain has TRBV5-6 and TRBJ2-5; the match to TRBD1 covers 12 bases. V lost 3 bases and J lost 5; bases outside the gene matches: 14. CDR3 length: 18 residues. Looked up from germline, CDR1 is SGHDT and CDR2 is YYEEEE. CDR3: CASSYSRGTGGAAETQYF. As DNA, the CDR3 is TGTGCCAGCAGCTATTCCCGTGGGACAGGGGGCGCGGCGGAGACCCAGTACTTC.

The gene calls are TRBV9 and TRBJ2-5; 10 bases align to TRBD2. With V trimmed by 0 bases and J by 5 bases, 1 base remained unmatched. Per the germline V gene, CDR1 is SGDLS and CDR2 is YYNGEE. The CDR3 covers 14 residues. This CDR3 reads CASSVEREGETQYF. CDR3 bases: TGTGCCAGCAGCGTAGAGCGGGAGGGGGAGACCCAGTACTTC.

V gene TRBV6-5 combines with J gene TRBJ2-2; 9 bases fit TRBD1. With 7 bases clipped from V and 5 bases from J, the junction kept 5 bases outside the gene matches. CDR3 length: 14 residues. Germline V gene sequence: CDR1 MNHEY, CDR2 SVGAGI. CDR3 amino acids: CASMGQGGTGELFF. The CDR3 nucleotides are TGTGCCAGCATGGGACAGGGAGGGACCGGGGAGCTGTTTTTT.